This T cell receptor beta chain was profiled in a study of OX40 agonist ivuxolimab in advanced cancers. CDR1 LNHNV and CDR2 YYDKDF come from the germline V gene (reference sequence). This CDR3 is built from 14 residues. V lost 3 bases and J 6 bases, leaving 14 bases between the germline ends. Assay used: immunoSEQ multiplex PCR; TCRdb lists only in-frame clones, some missing. The sample records tens of thousands of clones, under 95% being singletons. The receptor was derived from an adult with an advanced solid tumor such as melanoma, head and neck, liver or kidney cancer. J is TRBJ1-2 and V is TRBV15, with TRBD1 as a possible D gene (5 bases). The input for sequencing was CD4+ or CD8+ T cells sorted from blood, taken in a trial of the OX40 agonist ivuxolimab. CDR3 residues: CATSRETEFHGYTF. As DNA, the CDR3 is TGTGCCACCAGCAGGGAGACAGAGTTTCATGGCTACACCTTC.